Listed below are T cell receptor beta chains from one sample, sequenced in a study of blood T cell repertoires in COVID-19. Assay used: immunoSEQ multiplex PCR; TCRdb lists only in-frame clones, some missing. The sample records approximately 210,000 clones, roughly 87% being singletons. Sequencing input: PBMCs or T cells enriched from blood (not recorded which). These receptors came from a man younger than 45 in a cohort exposed to, infected with or recovered from COVID-19 (not recorded which). CDR3s include the opening cysteine and the closing phenylalanine or tryptophan. A D gene is named only where the DNA matches it firmly. Clone size, where shown, is once, few, many, or a class for clones that have expanded.

j_call: TRBJ1-1
v_call: TRBV12-3/TRBV12-4
d_call: NA
clone_size: once
cdr3_aa: CASSRLMNTEAFF
cdr3_nt: TGTGCCAGCAGCCGACTCATGAACACTGAAGCTTTCTTT

j_call: TRBJ1-6
v_call: TRBV7-6
d_call: NA
clone_size: NA
cdr3_aa: CASRGTEGDSPLHF
cdr3_nt: TGTGCCAGCAGAGGTACGGAGGGTGATTCACCCCTCCACTTT

j_call: TRBJ2-7
v_call: TRBV5-6
d_call: TRBD1
clone_size: NA
cdr3_aa: CASSFPGTGAYEQYF
cdr3_nt: TGTGCCAGCAGCTTTCCCGGGACAGGGGCCTACGAGCAGTACTTC

j_call: TRBJ1-2
v_call: TRBV5-6
d_call: NA
clone_size: NA
cdr3_aa: CASTPLSRPNYGYTF
cdr3_nt: TGTGCCAGCACCCCCCTTTCCAGGCCCAACTATGGCTACACCTTC

j_call: TRBJ1-1
v_call: TRBV27
d_call: NA
clone_size: NA
cdr3_aa: CASSLSVSKGVMNTEAFF
cdr3_nt: TGTGCCAGCAGTTTATCCGTTTCGAAGGGGGTTATGAACACTGAAGCTTTCTTT

j_call: TRBJ2-7
v_call: TRBV18
d_call: NA
clone_size: NA
cdr3_aa: CASSPIYGGHDYEQYF
cdr3_nt: TGTGCCAGCTCACCCATCTACGGGGGGCACGACTACGAGCAGTACTTC

j_call: TRBJ1-6
v_call: TRBV5-8
d_call: TRBD1
clone_size: NA
cdr3_aa: CASSLVRGQSPLHF
cdr3_nt: TGTGCCAGCAGCTTGGTCAGGGGGCAGTCACCCCTCCACTTT

j_call: TRBJ2-7
v_call: TRBV19
d_call: TRBD1
clone_size: NA
cdr3_aa: CASSAPGTVYEQYF
cdr3_nt: TGTGCCAGTAGTGCCCCCGGGACAGTCTACGAGCAGTACTTC

j_call: TRBJ1-1
v_call: TRBV27
d_call: NA
clone_size: once
cdr3_aa: CASSLESGTEAFF
cdr3_nt: TGTGCCAGCAGTTTAGAGTCGGGGACTGAAGCTTTCTTT

j_call: TRBJ2-7
v_call: TRBV5-6
d_call: NA
clone_size: NA
cdr3_aa: CASSPSPTLGHEQYF
cdr3_nt: TGTGCCAGCAGCCCCTCCCCGACTCTGGGGCACGAGCAGTACTTC

j_call: TRBJ2-2
v_call: TRBV10-1
d_call: NA
clone_size: NA
cdr3_aa: CASPGELSGRTGELFF
cdr3_nt: TGCGCCAGCCCCGGAGAACTGAGCGGTAGAACCGGGGAGCTGTTTTTT

j_call: TRBJ2-7
v_call: TRBV11-2
d_call: TRBD2
clone_size: NA
cdr3_aa: CASRQELAGGRNEQYF
cdr3_nt: TGTGCCAGCAGACAGGAGTTAGCGGGAGGGAGGAACGAGCAGTACTTC

j_call: TRBJ2-1
v_call: TRBV11-2
d_call: TRBD2
clone_size: NA
cdr3_aa: CASSLLAGAAHEQFF
cdr3_nt: TGTGCCAGCAGCTTACTAGCGGGAGCCGCCCATGAGCAGTTCTTC

j_call: TRBJ2-1
v_call: TRBV4-2
d_call: NA
clone_size: NA
cdr3_aa: CASSQEERLLHNEQFF
cdr3_nt: TGTGCCAGCAGCCAAGAGGAGCGACTCCTTCACAATGAGCAGTTCTTC

j_call: TRBJ1-2
v_call: TRBV5-6
d_call: NA
clone_size: NA
cdr3_aa: CASSVERFRRLGDYGYTF
cdr3_nt: TGTGCCAGCAGCGTCGAGAGGTTCAGGAGACTAGGGGACTATGGCTACACCTTC

j_call: TRBJ1-6
v_call: TRBV6-5
d_call: NA
clone_size: few
cdr3_aa: CASTNQQTPNSPLHF
cdr3_nt: TGTGCCAGCACTAATCAGCAGACTCCCAATTCACCCCTCCACTTT